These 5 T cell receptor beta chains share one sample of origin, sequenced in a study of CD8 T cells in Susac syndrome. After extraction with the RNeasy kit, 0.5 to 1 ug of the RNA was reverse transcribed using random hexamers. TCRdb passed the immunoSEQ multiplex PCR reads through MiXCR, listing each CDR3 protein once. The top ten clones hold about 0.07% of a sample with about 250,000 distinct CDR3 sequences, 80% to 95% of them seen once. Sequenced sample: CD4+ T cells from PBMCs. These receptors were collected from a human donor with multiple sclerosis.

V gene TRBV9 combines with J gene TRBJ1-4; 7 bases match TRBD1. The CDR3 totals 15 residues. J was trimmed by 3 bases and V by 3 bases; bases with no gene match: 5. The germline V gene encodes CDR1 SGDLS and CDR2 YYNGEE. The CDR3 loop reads CASSASGQPNEKLFF. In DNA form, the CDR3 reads TGTGCCAGCAGCGCCTCGGGACAGCCTAATGAAAAACTGTTTTTT.

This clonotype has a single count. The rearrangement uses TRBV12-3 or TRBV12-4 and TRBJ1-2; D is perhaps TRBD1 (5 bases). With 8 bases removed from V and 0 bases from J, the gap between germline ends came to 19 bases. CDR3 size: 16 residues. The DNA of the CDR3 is TGTGCCAGCGGCATCTACCGGGACTCCTCTAACTATGGCTACACCTTC. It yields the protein CASGIYRDSSNYGYTF.

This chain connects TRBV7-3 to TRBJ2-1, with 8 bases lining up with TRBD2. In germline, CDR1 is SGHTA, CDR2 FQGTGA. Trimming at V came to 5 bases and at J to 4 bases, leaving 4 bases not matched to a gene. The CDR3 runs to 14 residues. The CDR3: CASSVTSDYNEQFF. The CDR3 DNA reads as TGTGCCAGCAGCGTGACTAGCGATTACAATGAGCAGTTCTTC.

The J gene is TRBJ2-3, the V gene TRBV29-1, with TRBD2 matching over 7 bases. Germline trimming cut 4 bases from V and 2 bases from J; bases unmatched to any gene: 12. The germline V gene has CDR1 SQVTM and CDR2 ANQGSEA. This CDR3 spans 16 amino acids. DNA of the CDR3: TGCAGCGTTGGGCGTCTAGCGGCGTCCCCCACAGATACGCAGTATTTT. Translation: CSVGRLAASPTDTQYF.

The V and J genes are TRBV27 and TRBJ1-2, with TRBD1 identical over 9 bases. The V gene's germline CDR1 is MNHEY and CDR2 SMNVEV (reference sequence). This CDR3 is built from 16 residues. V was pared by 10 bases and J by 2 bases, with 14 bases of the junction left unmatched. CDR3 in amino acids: CATRYIRDRANYGYTF. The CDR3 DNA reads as TGTGCCACACGATACATTAGGGACAGGGCCAACTATGGCTACACCTTC.